What follows describes a single T cell receptor beta chain. Its antigen is not identified. This record belongs to a study of chemoradiotherapy in HPV16-positive cancers. Study-wide results and caveats: HPV-specific T cells were functionally defined from only a couple of HPV16-positive patients.

Samples were taken several times over chemoradiotherapy. This CDR3 has 12 amino acids. Per germline, CDR1 GTSNPN and CDR2 SVGIG (reference sequence). V lost 4 bases and J 1 base, leaving 5 bases between the germline ends. Sequencing used immunoSEQ multiplex PCR; TCRdb keeps in-frame clones, though not all of them. The sample has some 8,600 clones, less than 80% seen once; the top ten hold around 9%. Sample acquisition took place from a patient who underwent chemoradiotherapy. V is TRBV30 and J is TRBJ1-3; D unclear. The clonotype originates from a human donor with HPV-associated anogenital cancer. Written as DNA, the CDR3 is TGTGCCTGGAAGCGTTCTGGAAACACCATATATTTT. This gives the protein CAWKRSGNTIYF.